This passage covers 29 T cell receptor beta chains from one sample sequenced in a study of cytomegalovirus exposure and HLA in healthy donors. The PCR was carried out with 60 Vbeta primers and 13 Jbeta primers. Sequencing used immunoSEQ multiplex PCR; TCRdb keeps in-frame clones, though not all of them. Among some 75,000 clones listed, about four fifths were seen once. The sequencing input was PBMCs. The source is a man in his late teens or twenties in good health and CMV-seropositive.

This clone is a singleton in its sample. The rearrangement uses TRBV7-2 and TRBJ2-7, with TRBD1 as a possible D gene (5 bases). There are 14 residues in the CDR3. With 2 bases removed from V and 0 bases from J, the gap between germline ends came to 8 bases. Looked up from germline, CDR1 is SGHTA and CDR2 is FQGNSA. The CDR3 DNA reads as TGTGCCAGCAGCTTATCCCAGGGCTCCTACGAGCAGTACTTC. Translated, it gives CASSLSQGSYEQYF.

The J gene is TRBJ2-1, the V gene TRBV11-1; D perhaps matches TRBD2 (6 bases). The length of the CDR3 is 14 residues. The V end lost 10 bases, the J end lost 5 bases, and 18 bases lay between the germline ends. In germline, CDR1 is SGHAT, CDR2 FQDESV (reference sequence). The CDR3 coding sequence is TGTGCCACCCGTAGGAGGGCAGCTAACAATGAGCAGTTCTTC. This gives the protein CATRRRAANNEQFF.

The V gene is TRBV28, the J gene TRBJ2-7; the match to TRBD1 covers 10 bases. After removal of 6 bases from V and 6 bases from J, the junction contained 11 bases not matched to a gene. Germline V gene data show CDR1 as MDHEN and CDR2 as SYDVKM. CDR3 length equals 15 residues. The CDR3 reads CASSLLGTGVSEQYF. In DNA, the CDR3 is TGTGCCAGCAGCCTCCTCGGGACAGGGGTCAGCGAGCAGTACTTC.

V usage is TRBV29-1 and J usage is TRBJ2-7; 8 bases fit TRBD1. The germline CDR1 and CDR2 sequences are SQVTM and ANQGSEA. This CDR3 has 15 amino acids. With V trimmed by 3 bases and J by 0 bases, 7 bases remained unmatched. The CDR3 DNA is TGCAGCGTTGAGGGGGACAGGTTCAACTCCTACGAGCAGTACTTC. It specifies CSVEGDRFNSYEQYF.

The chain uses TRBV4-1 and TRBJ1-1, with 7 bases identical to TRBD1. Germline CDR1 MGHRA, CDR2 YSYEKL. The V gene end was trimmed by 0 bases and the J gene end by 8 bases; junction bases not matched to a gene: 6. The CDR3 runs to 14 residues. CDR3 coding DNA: TGCGCCAGCAGCCAAGAAACGGACAGGAGAGAAGCTTTCTTT. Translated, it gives CASSQETDRREAFF.

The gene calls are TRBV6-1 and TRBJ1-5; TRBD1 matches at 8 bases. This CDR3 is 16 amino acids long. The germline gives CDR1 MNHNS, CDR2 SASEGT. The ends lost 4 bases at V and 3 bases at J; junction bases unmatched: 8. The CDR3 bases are TGTGCCAGCAGTGCCCTGGGACAGGCTCCCAATCAGCCCCAGCATTTT. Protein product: CASSALGQAPNQPQHF.

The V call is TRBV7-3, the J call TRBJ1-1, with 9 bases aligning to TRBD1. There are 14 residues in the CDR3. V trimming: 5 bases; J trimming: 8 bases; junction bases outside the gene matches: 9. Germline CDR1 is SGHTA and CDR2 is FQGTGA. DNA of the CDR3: TGTGCCAGCAGCCAACAGGGGGCGCGTGGAGAAGCTTTCTTT. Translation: CASSQQGARGEAFF.

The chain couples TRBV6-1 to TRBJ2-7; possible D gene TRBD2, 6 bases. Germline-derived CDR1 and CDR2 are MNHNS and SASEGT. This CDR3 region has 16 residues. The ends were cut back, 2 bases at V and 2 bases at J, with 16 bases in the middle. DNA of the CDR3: TGTGCCAGCAGTGAAATATCGGGGGAGATCCCCTACGAGCAGTACTTC. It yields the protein CASSEISGEIPYEQYF.

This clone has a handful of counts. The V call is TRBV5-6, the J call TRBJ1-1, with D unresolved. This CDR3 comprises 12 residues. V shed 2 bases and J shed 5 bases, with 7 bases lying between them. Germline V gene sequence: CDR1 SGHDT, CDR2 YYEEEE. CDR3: CASSFYGTEAFF. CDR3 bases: TGTGCCAGCAGCTTTTACGGGACTGAAGCTTTCTTT.

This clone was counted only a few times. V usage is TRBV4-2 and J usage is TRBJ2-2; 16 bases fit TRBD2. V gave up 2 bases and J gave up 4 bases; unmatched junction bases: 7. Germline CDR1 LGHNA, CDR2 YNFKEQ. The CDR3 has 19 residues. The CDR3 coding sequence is TGTGCCAGCAGCCAACCACCGGGACTAGCGGGAGGGCCCACCGGGGAGCTGTTTTTT. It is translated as CASSQPPGLAGGPTGELFF.

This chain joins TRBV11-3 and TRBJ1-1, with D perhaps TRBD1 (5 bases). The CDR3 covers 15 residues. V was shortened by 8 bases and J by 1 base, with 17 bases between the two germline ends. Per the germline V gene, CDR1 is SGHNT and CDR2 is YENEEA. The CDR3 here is CASSPGGAGNTEAFF. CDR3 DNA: TGTGCCAGCTCCCCGGGCGGGGCGGGGAACACTGAAGCTTTCTTT.

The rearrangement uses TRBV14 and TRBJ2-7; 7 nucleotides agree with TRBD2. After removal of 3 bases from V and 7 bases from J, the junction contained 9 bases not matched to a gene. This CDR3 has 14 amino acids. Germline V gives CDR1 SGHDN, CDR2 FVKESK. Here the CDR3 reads CASSHSRLGGEQYF. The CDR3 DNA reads TGTGCCAGCAGCCACAGCCGGTTGGGGGGGGAGCAGTACTTC.

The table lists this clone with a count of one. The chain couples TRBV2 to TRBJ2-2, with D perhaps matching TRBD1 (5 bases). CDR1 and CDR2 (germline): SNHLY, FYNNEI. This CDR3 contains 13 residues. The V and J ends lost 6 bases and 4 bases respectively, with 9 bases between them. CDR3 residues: CASRGLSTGELFF. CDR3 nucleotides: TGTGCCAGCAGGGGGCTTAGCACCGGGGAGCTGTTTTTT.

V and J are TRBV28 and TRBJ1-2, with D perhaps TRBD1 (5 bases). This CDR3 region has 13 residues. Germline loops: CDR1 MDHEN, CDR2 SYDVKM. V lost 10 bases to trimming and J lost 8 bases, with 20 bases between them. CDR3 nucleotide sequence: TGTGCCACCTCGAAGGGGCCAGGGATAGGCTACACCTTC. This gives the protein CATSKGPGIGYTF.

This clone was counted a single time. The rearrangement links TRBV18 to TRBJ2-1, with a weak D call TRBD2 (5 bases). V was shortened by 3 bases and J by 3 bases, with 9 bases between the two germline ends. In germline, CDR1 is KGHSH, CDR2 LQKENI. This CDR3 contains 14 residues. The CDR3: CASSPTRVYNEQFF. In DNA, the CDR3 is TGTGCCAGCTCACCTACTAGGGTCTACAATGAGCAGTTCTTC.

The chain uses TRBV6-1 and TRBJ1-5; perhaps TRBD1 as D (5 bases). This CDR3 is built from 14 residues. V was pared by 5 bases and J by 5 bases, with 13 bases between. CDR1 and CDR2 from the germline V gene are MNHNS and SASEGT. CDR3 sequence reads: CASSLTVGDQPQHF. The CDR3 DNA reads TGTGCCAGCAGTCTAACTGTAGGGGATCAGCCCCAGCATTTT.

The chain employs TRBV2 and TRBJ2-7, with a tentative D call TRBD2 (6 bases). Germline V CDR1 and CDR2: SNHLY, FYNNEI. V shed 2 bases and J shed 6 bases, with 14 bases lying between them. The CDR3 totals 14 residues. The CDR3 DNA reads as TGTGCCAGCAGTGAATGGGGGGTTGGGACCGAGCAGTACTTC. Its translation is CASSEWGVGTEQYF.

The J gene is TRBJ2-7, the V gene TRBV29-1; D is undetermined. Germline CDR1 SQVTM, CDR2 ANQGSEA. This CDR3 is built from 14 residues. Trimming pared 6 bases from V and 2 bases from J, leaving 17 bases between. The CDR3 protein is CSVVDKSRAYEQYF. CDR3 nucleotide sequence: TGCAGCGTAGTCGACAAATCCAGAGCCTACGAGCAGTACTTC.

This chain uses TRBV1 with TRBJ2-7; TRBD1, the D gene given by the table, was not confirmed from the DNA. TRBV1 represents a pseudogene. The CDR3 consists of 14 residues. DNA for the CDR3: TGCACCAGGGGAATGGTGAGAAGGGGCCACGAGCAGTACTTC. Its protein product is CTRGMVRRGHEQYF.

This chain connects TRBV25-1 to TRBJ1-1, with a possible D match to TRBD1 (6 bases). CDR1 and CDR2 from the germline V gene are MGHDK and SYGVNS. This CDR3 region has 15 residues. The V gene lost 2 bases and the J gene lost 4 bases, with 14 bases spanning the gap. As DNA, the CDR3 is TGTGCCAGCAGTGAACTACAGGGCAGGGGCACTGAAGCTTTCTTT. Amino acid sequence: CASSELQGRGTEAFF.

CDR3 loop: CASSPSGRGNSYEQYF. The CDR3 bases are TGTGCCAGCAGCCCCTCCGGGCGGGGGAACTCCTACGAGCAGTACTTC. The chain employs TRBV7-6 and TRBJ2-7; 7 positions match TRBD2. J was trimmed by 0 bases and V by 5 bases; bases with no gene match: 10. Germline V gives CDR1 SGHVS, CDR2 FNYEAQ. This CDR3 contains 16 residues.

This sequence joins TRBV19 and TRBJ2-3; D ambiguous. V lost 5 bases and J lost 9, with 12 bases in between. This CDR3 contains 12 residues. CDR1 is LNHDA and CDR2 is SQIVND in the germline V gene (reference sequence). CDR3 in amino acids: CASSSTLTTQYF. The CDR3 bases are TGTGCCAGTAGTTCCACCCTGACAACGCAGTATTTT.

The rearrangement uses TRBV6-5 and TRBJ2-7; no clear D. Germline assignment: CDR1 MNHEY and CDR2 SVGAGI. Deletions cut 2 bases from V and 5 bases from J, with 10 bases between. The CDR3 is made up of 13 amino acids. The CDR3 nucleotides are TGTGCCAGCAGTTACGGGCAGGTCGACGAGCAGTACTTC. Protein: CASSYGQVDEQYF.

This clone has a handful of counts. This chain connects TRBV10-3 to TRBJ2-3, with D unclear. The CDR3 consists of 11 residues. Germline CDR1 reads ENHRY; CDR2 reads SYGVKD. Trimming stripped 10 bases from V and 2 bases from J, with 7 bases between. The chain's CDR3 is CATKDTDTQYF. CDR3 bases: TGTGCCACTAAAGACACAGATACGCAGTATTTT.

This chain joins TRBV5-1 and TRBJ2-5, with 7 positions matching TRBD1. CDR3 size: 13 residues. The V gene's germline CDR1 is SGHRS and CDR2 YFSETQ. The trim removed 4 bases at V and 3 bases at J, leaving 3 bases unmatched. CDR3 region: CASSQGTEETQYF. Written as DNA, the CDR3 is TGCGCCAGCAGCCAAGGGACAGAAGAGACCCAGTACTTC.

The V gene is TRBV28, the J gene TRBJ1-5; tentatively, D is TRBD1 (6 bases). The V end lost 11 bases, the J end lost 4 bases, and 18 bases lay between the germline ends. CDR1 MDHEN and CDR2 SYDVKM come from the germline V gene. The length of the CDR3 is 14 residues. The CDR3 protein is CAEGQGLGNQPQHF. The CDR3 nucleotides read TGTGCCGAGGGGCAGGGGTTAGGTAATCAGCCCCAGCATTTT.

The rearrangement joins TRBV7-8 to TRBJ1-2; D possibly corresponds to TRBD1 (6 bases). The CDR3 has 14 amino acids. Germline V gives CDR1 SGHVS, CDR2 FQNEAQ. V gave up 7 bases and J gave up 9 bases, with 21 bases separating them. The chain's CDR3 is CASTGRGTGGSYTF. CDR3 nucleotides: TGTGCCAGCACCGGGAGGGGGACTGGAGGGAGCTACACCTTC.

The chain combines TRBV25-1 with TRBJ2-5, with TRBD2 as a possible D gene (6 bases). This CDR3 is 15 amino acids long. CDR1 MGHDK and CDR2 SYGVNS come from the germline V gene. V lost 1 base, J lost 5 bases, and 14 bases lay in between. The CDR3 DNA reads TGTGCCAGCAGTGAATTTGGAGGGCCAAGGGAGACCCAGTACTTC. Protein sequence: CASSEFGGPRETQYF.

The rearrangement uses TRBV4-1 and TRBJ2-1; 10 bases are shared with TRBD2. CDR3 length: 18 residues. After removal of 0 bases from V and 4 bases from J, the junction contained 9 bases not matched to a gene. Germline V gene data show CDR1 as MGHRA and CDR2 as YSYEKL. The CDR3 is CASSQDVPSSGRYNEQFF. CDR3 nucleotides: TGCGCCAGCAGCCAAGATGTACCCTCTAGCGGGAGATACAATGAGCAGTTCTTC.